The present entry profiles one T cell receptor (beta chain) with its context. Generated by immunoSEQ multiplex PCR, the TCRdb table keeps only in-frame clones and is missing some. The sample holds 300,000 to 350,000 clones, almost 90% seen once. This sample stems from a study of blood T cell repertoires in COVID-19. Per germline, CDR1 SGHVS and CDR2 FNYEAQ. The CDR3 spans 15 residues. The V gene lost 1 base and the J gene lost 4 bases, with 8 bases spanning the gap. This TCR was sampled from a woman under 30 with acute COVID-19. The chain combines TRBV7-6 with TRBJ2-6, with D uncertain. Material for sequencing was PBMCs or T cells enriched from blood (not recorded which). DNA of the CDR3: TGTGCCAGCAGCTTAGGAGGATCGGGGGCCAACGTCCTGACTTTC. Translated: CASSLGGSGANVLTF.